The entry below gives a single TCR beta chain sequence along with its context. This clonotype has only one observation. Its recognized antigen is unknown. Base qualities are not recorded, but no much larger clone differs from it by a single base. One read alone is weak evidence. The sample belongs to a study of T cells in Graves' hyperthyroidism and ophthalmopathy (dated by TCRdb to about 2019). With respect to the entire study: Peripheral blood samples were taken at the time of initial diagnosis, prior to any treatment. The approximately 100 discovery patients were divided at random into training and test sets in a 7:3 ratio. In addition, the study compared T-cell repertoires in thyroid tissue and in blood from five to seven Graves' hyperthyroidism patients. An independent validation cohort of under 20 hyperthyroidism patients and about 15 patients who later progressed to ophthalmopathy tested prospective prediction of ophthalmopathy. A discovery cohort of roughly 96 patients, 43 with Graves' ophthalmopathy and approximately 57 with stable Graves' hyperthyroidism, was used to find distinguishing TCR V-J signatures. Following sampling, methimazole starting at 30 mg daily was given to hyperthyroidism patients, and high-dose intravenous methylprednisolone was given to ophthalmopathy patients. According to the paper, TCR Vbeta CDR3 sequencing was carried out on around 140 peripheral blood samples, which came from under 50 ophthalmopathy, 70 to 80 hyperthyroidism and about 17 progressor patients. Results the study describes overall, beyond this receptor: In validation, the model predicted progression to ophthalmopathy a median of about 5.9 months before onset, with approximately 71% sensitivity and roughly 77% specificity. Most expanded thyroid clonotypes (frequency above 0.001) were also detected in blood, a finding suggesting that blood repertoires may reflect thyroid immune responses. Sample size was not statistically predetermined, and investigators were not blinded to group allocation. A model built on a 13 V-J signature distinguished ophthalmopathy from stable hyperthyroidism, reaching roughly 88% sensitivity and about 81% specificity in cross-validation and 80%/75% in testing.

Amplification of TCR beta CDR3 regions was carried out from RNA transcripts. The TCR CDR3 was subjected to a first round of RT-PCR using the HTBI primer set and the Qiagen OneStep RT-PCR kit. The libraries were constructed in a second round of multiplex PCR and then size-selected and purified. Libraries were sequenced paired-end with 100 bp reads on an Illumina HiSeq2000. The paper's data handling went like this. SOAPnuke was used to process the raw data, with reads discarded if the reads contained adapters or uncalled bases, had a mean Phred below 15, or lacked an exact constant-primer or identifier match. High-quality paired reads were merged with COPE v1.2.5, and unique nucleotide sequences were defined as clonotypes. Clonotypes were aligned to IMGT TRBV, TRBD and TRBJ reference segments using MiTCR v1.1. The analysis was restricted to V-J combinations with a frequency above 0.0001, which together covered roughly 99% of the repertoires. A TCS score was defined as the ratio of F50 (clonal expansion) to E x V (chaos), with BLOSUM62-based TCRdist applied between CDR3 peptides within each V-J. Welch's t-statistics and random forest reduced fewer than 600 V-J features to around 14, which were used in a naive Bayes classifier (R e1071). TCRdb ran its own pipeline on the public reads, namely fastp trimming at Q25 and MiXCR clone calling, and kept in-frame beta chains. Rows merge per CDR3 protein into single entries with the most common DNA and genes. The authors' filters were not applied to this entry. This sample comprises around 350,000 distinct CDR3 sequences, about 20% of them detected only once. 3% to 4% of the sample goes to the ten largest clones.

Graves' hyperthyroidism was defined as stable when no progression to ophthalmopathy occurred over 18 months of follow-up. The hyperthyroidism patients were between 18 and 65 years old and newly diagnosed, with a disease duration of less than 2 months. Exclusion was applied to patients with uncontrolled infections, other autoimmune diseases, pregnancy or lactation. Diagnoses were based on clinical symptoms, serum thyroxine and TRAb, thyroid ultrasound and orbital computed tomography. PBMCs were isolated from 7.5 to 10 ml of fresh peripheral blood by Ficoll-Paque density gradient centrifugation. Trizol reagent was used to extract total RNA, and RNA quality was then checked on an Agilent 2100 Bioanalyzer. Spanning cysteine to phenylalanine, the CDR3 consists of 12 amino acids. Of the read, only the CDR3 DNA is kept; its 36 bases are in frame from base 1. V loses 1 base of germline sequence and J loses 7 bases, and the interval between the two ends is 7 bases. Per the germline V gene (reference sequence), SEHNR is the CDR1 and FQNEAQ is the CDR2.

This receptor was identified in a woman younger than 35 with Graves' hyperthyroidism. Source material: blood. The chain uses TRBV7-9 and TRBJ1-1, with the D gene too uncertain to name. In nucleotides, the sequence is TGTGCCAGCAGCTTAGATCGGCTTGAAGCTTTCTTT. This sequence encodes CASSLDRLEAFF. Here the CDR3 is joined to the reference TRBV7-9 and TRBJ1-1 genes, and the full variable domain is: DTGVSQNPRHKITKRGQNVTFRCDPISEHNRLYWYRQTLGQGPEFLTYFQNEAQLEKSRLLSDRFSAERPKGSFSTLEIQRTEQGDSAMYLCASSLDRLEAFFGQGTRLTVV.